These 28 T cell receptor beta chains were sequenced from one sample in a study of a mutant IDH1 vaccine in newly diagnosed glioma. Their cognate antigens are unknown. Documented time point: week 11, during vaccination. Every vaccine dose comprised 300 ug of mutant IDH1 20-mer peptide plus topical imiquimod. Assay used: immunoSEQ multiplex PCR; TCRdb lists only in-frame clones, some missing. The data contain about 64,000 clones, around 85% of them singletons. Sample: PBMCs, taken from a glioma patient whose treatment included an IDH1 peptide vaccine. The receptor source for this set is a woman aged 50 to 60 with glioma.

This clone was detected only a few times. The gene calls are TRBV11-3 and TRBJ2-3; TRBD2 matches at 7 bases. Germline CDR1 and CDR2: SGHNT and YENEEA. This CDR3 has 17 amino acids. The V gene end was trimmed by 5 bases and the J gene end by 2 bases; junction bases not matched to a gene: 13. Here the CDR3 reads CASSPEDQRGYTDTQYF. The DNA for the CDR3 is TGTGCCAGCAGCCCTGAGGACCAGCGGGGATACACAGATACGCAGTATTTT. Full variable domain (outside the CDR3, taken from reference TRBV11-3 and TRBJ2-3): EAGVVQSPRYKIIEKKQPVAFWCNPISGHNTLYWYLQNLGQGPELLIRYENEEAVDDSQLPKDRFSAERLKGVDSTLKIQPAELGDSAVYLCASSPEDQRGYTDTQYFGPGTRLTVL.

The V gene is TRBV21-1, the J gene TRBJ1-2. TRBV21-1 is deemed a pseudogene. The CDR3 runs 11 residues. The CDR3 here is CASSRYYGYTF. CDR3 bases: TGTGCCAGCAGCCGCTACTATGGCTACACCTTC.

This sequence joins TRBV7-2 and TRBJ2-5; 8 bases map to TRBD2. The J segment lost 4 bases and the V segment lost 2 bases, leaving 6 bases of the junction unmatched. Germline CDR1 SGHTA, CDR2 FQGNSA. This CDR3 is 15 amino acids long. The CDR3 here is CASSLSGGGGETQYF. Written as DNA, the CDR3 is TGTGCCAGCAGCTTAAGCGGGGGAGGTGGAGAGACCCAGTACTTC. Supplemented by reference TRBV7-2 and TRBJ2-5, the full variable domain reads GAGVSQSPSNKVTEKGKDVELRCDPISGHTALYWYRQSLGQGLEFLIYFQGNSAPDKSGLPSDRFSAERTGGSVSTLTIQRTQQEDSAVYLCASSLSGGGGETQYFGPGTRLLVL.

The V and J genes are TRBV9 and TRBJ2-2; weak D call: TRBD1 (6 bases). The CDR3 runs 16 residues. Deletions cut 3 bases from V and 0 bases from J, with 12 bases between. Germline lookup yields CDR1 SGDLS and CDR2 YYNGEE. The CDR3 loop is CASSGRQAANTGELFF. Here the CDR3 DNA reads TGTGCCAGCAGCGGTCGACAGGCCGCGAACACCGGGGAGCTGTTTTTT.

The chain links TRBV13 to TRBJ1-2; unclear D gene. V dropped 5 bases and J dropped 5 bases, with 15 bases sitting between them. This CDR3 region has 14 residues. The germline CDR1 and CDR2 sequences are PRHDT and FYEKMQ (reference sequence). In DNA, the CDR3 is TGTGCCAGCAGCACCCGAGTTGGTGCGTATGGCTACACCTTC. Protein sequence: CASSTRVGAYGYTF.

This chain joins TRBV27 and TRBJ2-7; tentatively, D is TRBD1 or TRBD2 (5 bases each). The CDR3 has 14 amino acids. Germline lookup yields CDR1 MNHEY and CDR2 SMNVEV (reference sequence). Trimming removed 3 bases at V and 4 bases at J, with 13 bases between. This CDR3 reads CASSFSGGGYEQYF. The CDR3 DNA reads TGTGCCAGCAGTTTCTCTGGGGGTGGTTACGAGCAGTACTTC.

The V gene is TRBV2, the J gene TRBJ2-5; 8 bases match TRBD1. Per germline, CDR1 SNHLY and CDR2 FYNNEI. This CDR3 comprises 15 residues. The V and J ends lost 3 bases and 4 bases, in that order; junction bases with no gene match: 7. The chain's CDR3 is CASSDGQGRGETQYF. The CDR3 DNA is TGTGCCAGCAGTGACGGACAGGGAAGAGGAGAGACCCAGTACTTC.

For the CDR3, the DNA is TGTGCCATCAGTGAGCTAGATTCACCGGCGAACACCTTC. Protein sequence: CAISELDSPANTF. The chain joins TRBV10-3 to TRBJ1-2; D remains unclear. Per germline, CDR1 ENHRY and CDR2 SYGVKD. This CDR3 is 13 amino acids long. V lost 2 bases and J 12 bases, leaving 16 bases between the germline ends.

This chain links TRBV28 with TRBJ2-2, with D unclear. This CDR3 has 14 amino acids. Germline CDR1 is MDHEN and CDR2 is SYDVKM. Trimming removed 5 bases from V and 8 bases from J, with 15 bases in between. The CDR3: CASSPSSSVGELFF. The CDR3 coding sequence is TGTGCCAGCAGTCCATCGTCGAGTGTAGGGGAGCTGTTTTTT.

CDR3 loop: CASSGLAGGQDTQYF. CDR3 DNA sequence: TGTGCCAGCAGTGGACTAGCGGGGGGGCAAGATACGCAGTATTTT. The V and J genes are TRBV6-4 and TRBJ2-3, with 14 nucleotides matching TRBD2. This CDR3 contains 15 residues. J lost 5 bases, V lost 4 bases, and 2 bases had no gene match. Germline values: CDR1 MRHNA, CDR2 SNTAGT.

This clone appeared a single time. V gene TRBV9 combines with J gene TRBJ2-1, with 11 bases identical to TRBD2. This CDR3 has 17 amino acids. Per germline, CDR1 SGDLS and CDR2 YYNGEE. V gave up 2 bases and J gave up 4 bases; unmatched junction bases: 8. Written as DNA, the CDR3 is TGTGCCAGCAGCGTTAGCGGGGGGGCATCTAGGTACAATGAGCAGTTCTTC. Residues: CASSVSGGASRYNEQFF. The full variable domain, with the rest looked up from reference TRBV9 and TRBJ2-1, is DSGVTQTPKHLITATGQRVTLRCSPRSGDLSVYWYQQSLDQGLQFLIQYYNGEERAKGNILERFSAQQFPDLHSELNLSSLELGDSALYFCASSVSGGASRYNEQFFGPGTRLTVL.

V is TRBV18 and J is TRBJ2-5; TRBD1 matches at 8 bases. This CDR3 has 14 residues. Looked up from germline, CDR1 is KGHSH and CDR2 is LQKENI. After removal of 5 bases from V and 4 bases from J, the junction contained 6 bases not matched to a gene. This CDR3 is CASSTTGALETQYF. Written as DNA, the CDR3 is TGTGCCAGCTCAACGACAGGGGCCCTAGAGACCCAGTACTTC.

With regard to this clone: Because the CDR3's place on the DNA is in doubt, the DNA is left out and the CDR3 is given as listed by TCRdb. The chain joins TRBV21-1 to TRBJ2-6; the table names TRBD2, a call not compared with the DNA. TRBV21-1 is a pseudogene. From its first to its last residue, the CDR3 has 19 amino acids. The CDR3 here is CASSKGGRLVGDGANVLTF.

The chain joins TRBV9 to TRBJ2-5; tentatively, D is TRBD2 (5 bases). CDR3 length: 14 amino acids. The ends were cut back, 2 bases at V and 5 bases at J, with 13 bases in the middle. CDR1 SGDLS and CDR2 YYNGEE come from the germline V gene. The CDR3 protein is CASSVSSFGETQYF. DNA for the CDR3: TGTGCCAGCAGCGTCTCTAGCTTTGGGGAGACCCAGTACTTC.

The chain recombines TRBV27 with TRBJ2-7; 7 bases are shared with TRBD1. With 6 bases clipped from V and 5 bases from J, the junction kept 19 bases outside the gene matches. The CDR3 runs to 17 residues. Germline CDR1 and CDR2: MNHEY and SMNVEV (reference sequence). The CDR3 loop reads CASSPPIITGAPHEQYF. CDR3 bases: TGTGCCAGCAGCCCACCTATAATTACAGGGGCCCCCCACGAGCAGTACTTC.

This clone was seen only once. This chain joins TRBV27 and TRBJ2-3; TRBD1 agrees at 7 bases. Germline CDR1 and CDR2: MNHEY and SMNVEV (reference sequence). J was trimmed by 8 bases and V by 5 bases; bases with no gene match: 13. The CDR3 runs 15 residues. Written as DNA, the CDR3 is TGTGCCAGCAGTACCGGCCAAGGGGGCCCCGTTACGCAGTATTTT. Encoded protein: CASSTGQGGPVTQYF.

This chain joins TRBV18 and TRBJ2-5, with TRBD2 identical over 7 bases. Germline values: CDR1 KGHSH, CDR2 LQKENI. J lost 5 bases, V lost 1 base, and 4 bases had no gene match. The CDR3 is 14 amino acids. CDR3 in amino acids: CASSPREGRETQYF. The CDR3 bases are TGTGCCAGCTCACCACGGGAGGGAAGGGAGACCCAGTACTTC. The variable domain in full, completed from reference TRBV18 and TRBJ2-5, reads NAGVMQNPRHLVRRRGQEARLRCSPMKGHSHVYWYRQLPEEGLKFMVYLQKENIIDESGMPKERFSAEFPKEGPSILRIQQVVRGDSAAYFCASSPREGRETQYFGPGTRLLVL.

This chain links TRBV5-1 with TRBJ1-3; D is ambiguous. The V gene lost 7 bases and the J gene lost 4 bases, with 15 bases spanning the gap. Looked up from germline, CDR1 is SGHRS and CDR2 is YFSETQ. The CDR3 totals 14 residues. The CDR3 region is CASGIGPGGNTIYF. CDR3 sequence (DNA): TGCGCCAGCGGTATCGGACCGGGGGGAAACACCATATATTTT. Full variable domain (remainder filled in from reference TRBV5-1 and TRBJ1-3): KAGVTQTPRYLIKTRGQQVTLSCSPISGHRSVSWYQQTPGQGLQFLFEYFSETQRNKGNFPGRFSGRQFSNSRSEMNVSTLELGDSALYLCASGIGPGGNTIYFGEGSWLTVV.

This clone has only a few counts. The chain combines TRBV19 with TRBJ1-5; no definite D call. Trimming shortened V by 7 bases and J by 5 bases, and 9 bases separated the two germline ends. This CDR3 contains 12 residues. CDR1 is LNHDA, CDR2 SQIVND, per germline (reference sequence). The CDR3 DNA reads TGTGCCAGTAAGGCGCAGGATCAGCCCCAGCATTTT. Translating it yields CASKAQDQPQHF.

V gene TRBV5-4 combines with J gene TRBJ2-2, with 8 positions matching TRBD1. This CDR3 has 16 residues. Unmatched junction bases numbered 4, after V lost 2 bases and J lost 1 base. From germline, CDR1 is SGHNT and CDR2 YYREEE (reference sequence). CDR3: CASSFLRGRNTGELFF. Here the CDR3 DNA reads TGTGCCAGCAGCTTCCTCAGGGGGCGGAACACCGGGGAGCTGTTTTTT.

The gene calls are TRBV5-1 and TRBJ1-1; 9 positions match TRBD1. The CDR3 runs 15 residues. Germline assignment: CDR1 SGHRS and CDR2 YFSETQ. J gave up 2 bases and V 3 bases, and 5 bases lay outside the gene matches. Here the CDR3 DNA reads TGCGCCAGCAGCTCCGGGACAGGGCCCAACACTGAAGCTTTCTTT. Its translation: CASSSGTGPNTEAFF. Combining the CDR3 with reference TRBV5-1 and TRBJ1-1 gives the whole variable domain KAGVTQTPRYLIKTRGQQVTLSCSPISGHRSVSWYQQTPGQGLQFLFEYFSETQRNKGNFPGRFSGRQFSNSRSEMNVSTLELGDSALYLCASSSGTGPNTEAFFGQGTRLTVV.

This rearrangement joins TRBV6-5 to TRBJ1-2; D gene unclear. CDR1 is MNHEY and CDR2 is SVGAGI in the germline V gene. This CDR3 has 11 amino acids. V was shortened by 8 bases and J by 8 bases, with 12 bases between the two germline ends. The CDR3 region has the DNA TGTGCCAGCCGTTCGGGCCGGGGCTACACCTTC. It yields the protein CASRSGRGYTF.

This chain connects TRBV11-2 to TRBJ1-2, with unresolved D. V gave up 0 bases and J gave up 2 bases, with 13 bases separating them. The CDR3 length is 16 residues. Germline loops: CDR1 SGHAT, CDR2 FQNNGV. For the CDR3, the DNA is TGTGCCAGCAGCTTAGAAGCGCCAGTCCTAAACTATGGCTACACCTTC. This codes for CASSLEAPVLNYGYTF.

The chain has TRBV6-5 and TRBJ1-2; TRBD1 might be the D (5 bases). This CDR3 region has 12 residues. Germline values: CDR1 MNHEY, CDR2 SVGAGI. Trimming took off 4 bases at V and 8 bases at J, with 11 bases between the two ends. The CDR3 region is CASSLKGVGYTF. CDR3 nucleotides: TGTGCCAGCAGTTTAAAAGGGGTAGGCTACACCTTC.

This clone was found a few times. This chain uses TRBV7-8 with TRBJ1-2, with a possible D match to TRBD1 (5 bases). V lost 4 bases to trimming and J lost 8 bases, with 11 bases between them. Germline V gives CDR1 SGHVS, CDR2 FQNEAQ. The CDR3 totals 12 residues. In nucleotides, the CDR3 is TGTGCCAGCAGCTCACAGGCTCGAGGCTACACCTTC. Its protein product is CASSSQARGYTF. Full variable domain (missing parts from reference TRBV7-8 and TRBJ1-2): GAGVSQSPRYKVAKRGQDVALRCDPISGHVSLFWYQQALGQGPEFLTYFQNEAQLDKSGLPSDRFFAERPEGSVSTLKIQRTQQEDSAVYLCASSSQARGYTFGSGTRLTVV.

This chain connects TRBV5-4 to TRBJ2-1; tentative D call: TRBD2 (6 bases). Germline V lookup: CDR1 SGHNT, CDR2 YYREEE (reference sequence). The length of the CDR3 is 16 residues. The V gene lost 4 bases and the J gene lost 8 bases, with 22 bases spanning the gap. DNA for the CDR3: TGTGCCAGCAGCCCTAACCTCCGGGACTCGGGGGATGAGCAGTTCTTC. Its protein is CASSPNLRDSGDEQFF.

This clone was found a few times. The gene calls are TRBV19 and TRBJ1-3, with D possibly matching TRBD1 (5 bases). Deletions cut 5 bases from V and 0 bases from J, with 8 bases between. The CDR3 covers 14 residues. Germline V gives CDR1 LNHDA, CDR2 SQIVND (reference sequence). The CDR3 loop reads CASSGGGSGNTIYF. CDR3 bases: TGTGCCAGTAGTGGGGGGGGCTCTGGAAACACCATATATTTT.

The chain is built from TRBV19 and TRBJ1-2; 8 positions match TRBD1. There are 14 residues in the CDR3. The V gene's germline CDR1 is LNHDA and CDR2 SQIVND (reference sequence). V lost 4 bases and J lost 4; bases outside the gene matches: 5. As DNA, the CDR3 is TGTGCCAGTAGTACGACAGGGGTTGGCTATGGCTACACCTTC. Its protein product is CASSTTGVGYGYTF.